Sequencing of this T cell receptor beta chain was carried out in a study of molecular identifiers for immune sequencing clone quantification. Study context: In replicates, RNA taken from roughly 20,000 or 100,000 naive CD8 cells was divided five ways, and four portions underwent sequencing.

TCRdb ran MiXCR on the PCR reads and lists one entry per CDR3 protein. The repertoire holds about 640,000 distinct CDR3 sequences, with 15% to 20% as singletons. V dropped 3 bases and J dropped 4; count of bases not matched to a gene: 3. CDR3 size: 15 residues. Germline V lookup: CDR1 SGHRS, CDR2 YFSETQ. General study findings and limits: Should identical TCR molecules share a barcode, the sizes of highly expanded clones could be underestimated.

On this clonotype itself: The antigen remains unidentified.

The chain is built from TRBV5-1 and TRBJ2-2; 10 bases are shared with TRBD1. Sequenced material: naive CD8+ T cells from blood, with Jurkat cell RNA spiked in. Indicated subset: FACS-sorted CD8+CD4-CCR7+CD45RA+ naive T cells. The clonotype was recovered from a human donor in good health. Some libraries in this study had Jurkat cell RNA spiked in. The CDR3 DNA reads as TGCGCCAGCAGCTGGACAGGGGGACTCACCGGGGAGCTGTTTTTT. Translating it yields CASSWTGGLTGELFF.